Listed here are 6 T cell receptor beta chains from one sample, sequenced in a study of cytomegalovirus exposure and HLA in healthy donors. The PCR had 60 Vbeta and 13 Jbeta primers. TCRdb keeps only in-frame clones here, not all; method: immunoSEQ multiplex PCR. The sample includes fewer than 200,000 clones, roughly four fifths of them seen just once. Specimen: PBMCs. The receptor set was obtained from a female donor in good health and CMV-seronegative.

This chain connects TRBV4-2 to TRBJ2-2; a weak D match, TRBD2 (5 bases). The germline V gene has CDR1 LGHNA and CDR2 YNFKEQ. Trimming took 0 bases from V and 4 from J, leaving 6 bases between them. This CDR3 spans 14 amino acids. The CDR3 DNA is TGTGCCAGCAGCCAAGAGGCGGGCACCGGGGAGCTGTTTTTT. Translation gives CASSQEAGTGELFF.

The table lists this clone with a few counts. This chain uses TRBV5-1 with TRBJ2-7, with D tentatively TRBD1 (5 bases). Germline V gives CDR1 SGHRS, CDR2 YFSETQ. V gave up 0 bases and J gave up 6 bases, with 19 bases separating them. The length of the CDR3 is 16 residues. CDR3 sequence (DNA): TGCGCCAGCAGCTTGGAGGTGGGCAGGGCCTGGGGCGAGCAGTACTTC. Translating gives CASSLEVGRAWGEQYF. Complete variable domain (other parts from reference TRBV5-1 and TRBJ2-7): KAGVTQTPRYLIKTRGQQVTLSCSPISGHRSVSWYQQTPGQGLQFLFEYFSETQRNKGNFPGRFSGRQFSNSRSEMNVSTLELGDSALYLCASSLEVGRAWGEQYFGPGTRLTVT.

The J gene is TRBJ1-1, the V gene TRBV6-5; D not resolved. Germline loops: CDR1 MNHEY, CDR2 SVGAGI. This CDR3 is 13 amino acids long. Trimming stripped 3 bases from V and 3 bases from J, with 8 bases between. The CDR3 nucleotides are TGTGCCAGCAGTTATAGCGTCTACACTGAAGCTTTCTTT. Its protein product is CASSYSVYTEAFF.

As DNA, the CDR3 is TGTGCCAGCAGGGGGGGGTGGGACCAAGAGACCCAGTACTTC. Its protein product is CASRGGWDQETQYF. This chain connects TRBV6-1 to TRBJ2-5, with 7 nucleotides matching TRBD2. The CDR3 consists of 14 residues. Germline CDR1 MNHNS, CDR2 SASEGT. The J segment lost 0 bases and the V segment lost 6 bases, leaving 4 bases of the junction unmatched.

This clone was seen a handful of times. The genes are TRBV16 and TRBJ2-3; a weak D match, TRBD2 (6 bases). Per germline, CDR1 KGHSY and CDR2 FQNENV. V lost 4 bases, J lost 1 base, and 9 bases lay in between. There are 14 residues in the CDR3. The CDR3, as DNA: TGTGCCAGCAGCCCTGGGACTGGCACAGATACGCAGTATTTT. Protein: CASSPGTGTDTQYF.

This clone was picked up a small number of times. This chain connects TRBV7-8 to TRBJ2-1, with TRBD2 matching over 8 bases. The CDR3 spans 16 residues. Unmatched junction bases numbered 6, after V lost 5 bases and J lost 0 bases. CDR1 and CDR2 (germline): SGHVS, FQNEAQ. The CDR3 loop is CASSRSGGSSYNEQFF. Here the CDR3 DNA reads TGTGCCAGCAGCCGAAGCGGGGGCAGCTCCTACAATGAGCAGTTCTTC.